These 32 T cell receptor beta chains share one sample of origin, sequenced in a study of blood T cell repertoires in COVID-19 (TCRdb year 2020). The library was made by the immunoSEQ multiplex PCR assay. The clones in this table, taken by TCRdb from immuneACCESS, are in-frame only. Not every clone is retained; where verified, under half of the shortfall comes from an unresolved V gene, and the cause of the rest is unknown. The sample has under 75,000 clones on record, 65% to 80% of them singletons. Clones ranked in the top ten supply about 5.5% of the sample. The specimen was peripheral blood. These receptors were obtained from a woman between 70 and 85 years old with acute or convalescent COVID-19.

This clone was seen more than once but under ten times. The chain combines TRBV30 with TRBJ1-2; D not resolved. The CDR3 is 12 amino acids. V lost 4 bases and J lost 2, with 8 bases in between. Per the germline V gene, CDR1 is GTSNPN and CDR2 is SVGIG (reference sequence). The CDR3 loop is CAWMVGNYGYTF. The CDR3, as DNA: TGTGCCTGGATGGTCGGGAACTATGGCTACACCTTC.

The chain recombines TRBV5-4 with TRBJ1-2; 9 positions match TRBD1. Germline-derived CDR1 and CDR2 are SGHNT and YYREEE (reference sequence). CDR3 length: 15 amino acids. J gave up 6 bases and V 2 bases, and 8 bases lay outside the gene matches. In nucleotides, the CDR3 is TGTGCCAGCAGCTTATCAACAGGGGGCGCGGATGGCTACACCTTC. Translating gives CASSLSTGGADGYTF.

This clone came up many times. The J gene is TRBJ1-2, the V gene TRBV19, with 9 nucleotides matching TRBD1. The CDR3 has 14 residues. Germline values: CDR1 LNHDA, CDR2 SQIVND (reference sequence). V was clipped by 6 bases and J by 3 bases; unmatched bases: 5. CDR3 nucleotides: TGTGCCAGTAGAGAGACAGGGGGAGACTATGGCTACACCTTC. This sequence encodes CASRETGGDYGYTF.

The chain links TRBV5-6 to TRBJ2-3, with 8 nucleotides matching TRBD1. This CDR3 has 16 residues. Germline values: CDR1 SGHDT, CDR2 YYEEEE. V lost 0 bases and J lost 0; bases outside the gene matches: 3. The CDR3 protein is CASSLGTGKSTDTQYF. CDR3 nucleotides: TGTGCCAGCAGCTTGGGGACAGGGAAAAGCACAGATACGCAGTATTTT.

J is TRBJ2-7 and V is TRBV6-5; 9 positions agree with TRBD2. Germline V gene sequence: CDR1 MNHEY, CDR2 SVGAGI. Trimming took 4 bases from V and 4 from J; bases not matched to a gene: 5. This CDR3 contains 14 residues. The CDR3: CASSSAGGQYEQYF. CDR3 nucleotide sequence: TGTGCCAGCAGTTCAGCGGGGGGCCAGTACGAGCAGTACTTC.

This clone is a singleton in its sample. V and J are TRBV12-3 or TRBV12-4 and TRBJ1-2; D not resolved. Trimming shortened V by 3 bases and J by 4 bases, and 9 bases separated the two germline ends. The CDR3 is 13 residues long. CDR3 amino acids: CASSFEVIYGYTF. DNA for the CDR3: TGTGCCAGCAGTTTCGAGGTAATCTATGGCTACACCTTC.

This clone was counted between two and nine times. The rearrangement links TRBV7-9 to TRBJ2-7; 8 bases agree with TRBD2. The length of the CDR3 is 16 residues. Germline V gives CDR1 SEHNR, CDR2 FQNEAQ (reference sequence). Losses at the gene ends were 3 bases for V and 0 bases for J; bases not matched to a gene: 7. CDR3 DNA: TGTGCCAGCAGCTTCAGCGGGGGCCTCAGCTCCTACGAGCAGTACTTC. As protein: CASSFSGGLSSYEQYF.

J is TRBJ1-2 and V is TRBV10-3; D gene uncertain. The V end lost 0 bases, the J end lost 1 base, and 12 bases lay between the germline ends. The CDR3 length is 16 residues. CDR1 and CDR2 from the germline V gene are ENHRY and SYGVKD. CDR3 in amino acids: CAISESVADFNYGYTF. CDR3 DNA sequence: TGTGCCATCAGTGAGTCAGTAGCAGACTTTAACTATGGCTACACCTTC.

The J gene is TRBJ1-1, the V gene TRBV2; unclear D gene. Germline V lookup: CDR1 SNHLY, CDR2 FYNNEI. Trimming removed 6 bases at V and 5 bases at J, with 19 bases between. The length of the CDR3 is 15 residues. The CDR3 reads CASRQGSGVGTEAFF. CDR3 DNA: TGTGCCAGCAGACAAGGGTCCGGGGTGGGGACTGAAGCTTTCTTT.

V usage is TRBV6-5 and J usage is TRBJ2-2, with unresolved D. CDR1 and CDR2 (germline): MNHEY, SVGAGI. The CDR3 consists of 12 residues. The germline V and J ends were trimmed by 6 bases and 4 bases, with 6 bases remaining between them. The DNA for the CDR3 is TGTGCCAGCAGCAGATCCACCGGGGAGCTGTTTTTT. This sequence encodes CASSRSTGELFF.

The rearrangement links TRBV28 to TRBJ1-1, with 9 bases aligning to TRBD1. After removal of 6 bases from V and 0 bases from J, the junction contained 8 bases not matched to a gene. The CDR3 length is 16 residues. CDR1 is MDHEN and CDR2 is SYDVKM in the germline V gene. For the CDR3, the DNA is TGTGCCAGCAGCCCGGGACAGGGAAGGATGAACACTGAAGCTTTCTTT. This codes for CASSPGQGRMNTEAFF.

The chain employs TRBV9 and TRBJ2-5; 12 bases are a match to TRBD1. V shed 5 bases, J shed 4 bases, and the junction held 6 bases outside the gene matches. The CDR3 consists of 15 residues. Per germline, CDR1 SGDLS and CDR2 YYNGEE. For the CDR3, the DNA is TGTGCCAGCAGGGGGACAGGGGGCTATCGAGAGACCCAGTACTTC. Encoded protein: CASRGTGGYRETQYF.

V usage is TRBV7-3 and J usage is TRBJ2-3, with a possible D match to TRBD1 (6 bases). There are 15 residues in the CDR3. Between the trimmed V and J ends, which lost 4 bases and 3 bases, there was a span of 14 bases. Germline V gene lookup returns CDR1 SGHTA and CDR2 FQGTGA. CDR3 sequence: CASSSQGANTDTQYF. Here the CDR3 DNA reads TGTGCCAGCAGCTCACAGGGAGCGAATACAGATACGCAGTATTTT. Drawing the rest from reference TRBV7-3 and TRBJ2-3, the complete variable domain is GAGVSQTPSNKVTEKGKYVELRCDPISGHTALYWYRQSLGQGPEFLIYFQGTGAADDSGLPNDRFFAVRPEGSVSTLKIQRTERGDSAVYLCASSSQGANTDTQYFGPGTRLTVL.

V is TRBV7-3 and J is TRBJ2-1; 12 nucleotides align to TRBD1. The germline V gene has CDR1 SGHTA and CDR2 FQGTGA. V gave up 2 bases and J gave up 9 bases; unmatched junction bases: 11. The CDR3 totals 17 residues. The DNA of the CDR3 is TGTGCCAGCAGCTTAGGGGCTCCGGGACAGGGGGCGAGTGAGCAGTTCTTC. It yields the protein CASSLGAPGQGASEQFF.

The V and J genes are TRBV20-1 and TRBJ1-2; TRBD1 is a possible D gene (5 bases). Per germline, CDR1 DFQATT and CDR2 SNEGSKA (reference sequence). The CDR3 has 14 residues. V gave up 3 bases and J gave up 4 bases, with 15 bases separating them. The CDR3 sequence: CSASLAGYVYGYTF. DNA of the CDR3: TGCAGTGCTAGTCTCGCAGGGTACGTCTATGGCTACACCTTC.

The V call is TRBV11-3, the J call TRBJ2-7, with 7 bases matching TRBD1. This CDR3 is 18 amino acids long. The germline CDR1 and CDR2 sequences are SGHNT and YENEEA. V trimming: 3 bases; J trimming: 3 bases; junction bases outside the gene matches: 17. Here the CDR3 DNA reads TGTGCCAGCAGCTTCAGGAATTCGGGGTCAGGGGGTCACTACGAGCAGTACTTC. This codes for CASSFRNSGSGGHYEQYF.

The genes are TRBV29-1 and TRBJ1-1, with D uncertain. Germline V gene data show CDR1 as SQVTM and CDR2 as ANQGSEA. This CDR3 spans 13 amino acids. Trimming removed 6 bases from V and 6 bases from J, with 17 bases in between. CDR3 loop: CSVSGATYPEAFF. The CDR3 DNA reads as TGCAGCGTATCTGGCGCGACTTACCCTGAAGCTTTCTTT.

V gene TRBV30 combines with J gene TRBJ2-7; perhaps TRBD1 as D (6 bases). V lost 1 base and J 3 bases, leaving 7 bases between the germline ends. The CDR3 is 12 amino acids. Germline CDR1 is GTSNPN and CDR2 is SVGIG (reference sequence). The DNA of the CDR3 is TGTGCCTGGAGTGGGACAGTCTACGAGCAGTACTTC. Protein product: CAWSGTVYEQYF.

This clone appeared once. V is TRBV24-1 and J is TRBJ1-5, with D uncertain. Trimming removed 5 bases at V and 4 bases at J, with 8 bases between. The germline gives CDR1 KGHDR, CDR2 SFDVKD. The CDR3 sequence is 13 residues long. CDR3 in DNA: TGTGCCACCAGTGGAAGCTTTAATCAGCCCCAGCATTTT. As protein: CATSGSFNQPQHF.

The chain uses TRBV9 and TRBJ2-5; 8 bases align to TRBD2. The trim removed 4 bases at V and 4 bases at J, leaving 9 bases unmatched. The CDR3 sequence is 15 residues long. The germline V gene has CDR1 SGDLS and CDR2 YYNGEE. CDR3 sequence: CASSPDAGGGETQYF. The CDR3 DNA follows: TGTGCCAGCAGCCCTGATGCGGGGGGCGGAGAGACCCAGTACTTC.

The DNA of the CDR3 is TGCGCCAGCAGCTTGGGGCCCCAGGGGGCGCGAGGATACACTGAAGCTTTCTTT. Translation gives CASSLGPQGARGYTEAFF. This chain uses TRBV5-1 with TRBJ1-1; 8 positions match TRBD1. V was clipped by 0 bases and J by 3 bases; unmatched bases: 13. CDR1 SGHRS and CDR2 YFSETQ come from the germline V gene. This CDR3 is 18 amino acids long.

This rearrangement joins TRBV2 to TRBJ2-5, with D perhaps matching TRBD2 (6 bases). The CDR3 spans 16 residues. Per germline, CDR1 SNHLY and CDR2 FYNNEI. Trimming left V 2 bases short and J 5 bases short, with 18 bases between. The CDR3 DNA reads as TGTGCCAGCAGTGAATGGGGTGTAGGGGCGGGGGAGACCCAGTACTTC. It encodes CASSEWGVGAGETQYF.

V is TRBV4-3 and J is TRBJ2-3; 7 nucleotides line up with TRBD2. From germline, CDR1 is LGHNA and CDR2 YSLEER. The CDR3 is 13 residues long. The V segment lost 1 base and the J segment 5 bases; nucleotides outside the gene matches: 0. The CDR3 is CASSQGEGDTQYF. CDR3 nucleotide sequence: TGCGCCAGCAGCCAAGGGGAGGGAGATACGCAGTATTTT.

The chain has TRBV12-3 or TRBV12-4 and TRBJ2-1, with D uncertain. Trimming removed 5 bases from V and 6 bases from J, with 8 bases in between. The length of the CDR3 is 12 residues. In nucleotides, the CDR3 is TGTGCCAGCAGTGAGAGCGCCAATGAGCAGTTCTTC. Residues: CASSESANEQFF.

To note about this clone: A read error may account for a junction end that differs from germline. The rearrangement uses TRBV7-2 and TRBJ1-5; 9 bases match TRBD1. Germline CDR1 SGHTA, CDR2 FQGNSA. The CDR3 consists of 15 residues. The CDR3 here is CASSLRQGGNQPQHF. CDR3 nucleotides: TGTGCCAGCAGCTTACGACAGGGGGGCAACCAGCCCCAGCATTTT.

This clone was found a few times. CDR3 residues: CASSAGIFTAFF. The CDR3 coding sequence is TGTGCCAGCAGTGCAGGGATTTTTACCGCTTTCTTT. J is TRBJ1-1 and V is TRBV28, with a tentative D call TRBD1 (5 bases). The V gene's germline CDR1 is MDHEN and CDR2 SYDVKM. The CDR3 has 12 amino acids. V was clipped by 5 bases and J by 11 bases, with 15 bases between them.

This clone was seen a handful of times. The genes are TRBV11-2 and TRBJ1-2; D is unresolved. The CDR3 has 15 residues. The V gene lost 5 bases and the J gene lost 0 bases, with 13 bases spanning the gap. Germline V gene lookup returns CDR1 SGHAT and CDR2 FQNNGV. CDR3 in amino acids: CASSHTHGANYGYTF. The CDR3 DNA is TGTGCCAGCAGCCACACTCACGGGGCTAACTATGGCTACACCTTC.

This chain joins TRBV19 and TRBJ2-5, with D perhaps matching TRBD2 (5 bases). From germline, CDR1 is LNHDA and CDR2 SQIVND (reference sequence). The CDR3 runs to 13 residues. The V end was cut by 3 bases, the J end by 3 bases, with 8 bases between. The CDR3 nucleotides read TGTGCCAGTAGTATCTTCGGGGAAGAGACCCAGTACTTC. This translates into CASSIFGEETQYF.

The chain uses TRBV6-2 or TRBV6-3 and TRBJ1-2; D possibly corresponds to TRBD1 (6 bases). Germline V CDR1 and CDR2: MNHEY, SVGEGT. V was clipped by 5 bases and J by 4 bases, with 20 bases between them. The CDR3 length is 16 residues. The CDR3 here is CASSARTGQTLYGYTF. The CDR3 DNA follows: TGTGCCAGCAGTGCCAGAACGGGACAAACGCTCTATGGCTACACCTTC.

This chain uses TRBV29-1 with TRBJ2-3; D possibly corresponds to TRBD1 (6 bases). In germline, CDR1 is SQVTM, CDR2 ANQGSEA. This CDR3 spans 13 amino acids. Trimming left V 7 bases short and J 6 bases short, with 17 bases between. CDR3 DNA sequence: TGCAGCGGAACCGACAGGACCCATGATACGCAGTATTTT. This codes for CSGTDRTHDTQYF.

The rearrangement links TRBV3-1 (or the pseudogene TRBV3-2) to TRBJ1-3, with D perhaps matching TRBD1 (6 bases). This CDR3 comprises 15 residues. The V and J ends lost 6 bases and 0 bases respectively, with 12 bases between them. Germline CDR1 reads LGHDT; CDR2 reads YNNKEL (reference sequence). CDR3 sequence reads: CASSRAGDSGNTIYF. The CDR3 coding sequence is TGTGCCAGCAGTCGAGCAGGGGACTCTGGAAACACCATATATTTT.

The rearrangement uses TRBV3-1 (or the pseudogene TRBV3-2) and TRBJ1-1; D is possibly TRBD1 (5 bases). The CDR3 totals 12 residues. Germline lookup yields CDR1 LGHDT and CDR2 YNNKEL (reference sequence). V was pared by 0 bases and J by 8 bases, with 7 bases between. CDR3 DNA sequence: TGTGCCAGCAGCCAAGATTGGGGCGAAGCTTTCTTT. It encodes CASSQDWGEAFF.